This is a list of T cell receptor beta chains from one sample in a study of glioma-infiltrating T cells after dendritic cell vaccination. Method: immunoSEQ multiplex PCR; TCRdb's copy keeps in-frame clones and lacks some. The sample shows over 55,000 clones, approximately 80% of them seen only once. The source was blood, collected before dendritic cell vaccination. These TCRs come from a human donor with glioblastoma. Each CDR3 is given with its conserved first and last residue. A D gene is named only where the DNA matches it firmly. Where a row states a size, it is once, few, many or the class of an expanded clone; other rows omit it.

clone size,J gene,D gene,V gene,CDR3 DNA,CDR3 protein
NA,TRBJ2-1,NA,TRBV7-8,TGTGCCAGCAGCCTACAGGACGCCGTCAATGAGCAGTTCTTC,CASSLQDAVNEQFF
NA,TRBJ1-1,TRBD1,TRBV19,TGTGCCAGTAGTATAGATAGGACAGGGGTGACTGAAGCTTTCTTT,CASSIDRTGVTEAFF
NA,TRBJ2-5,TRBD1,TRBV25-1,TGTGCCAGCAGTGACTGGACAGGGGAAAAGGGAGAGACCCAGTACTTC,CASSDWTGEKGETQYF
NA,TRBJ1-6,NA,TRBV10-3,TGTGCCACGTCGACAGGAGCCGATAGATCACCCCTCCACTTT,CATSTGADRSPLHF
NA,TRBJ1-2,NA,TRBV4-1,TGCGCCAGCAGCCAAGTTCAGGGAATCTATGGCTACACCTTC,CASSQVQGIYGYTF
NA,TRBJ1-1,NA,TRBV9,TGTGCCAGCAGCGGAGGGGGGAACACTGAAGCTTTCTTT,CASSGGGNTEAFF
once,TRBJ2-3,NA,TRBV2,TGTGCCAGCAGTAGGGACTCCACAGATACGCAGTATTTT,CASSRDSTDTQYF
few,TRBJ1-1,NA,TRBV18,TGTGCCAGCTCTCAGGGTTCCACTGAAGCTTTCTTT,CASSQGSTEAFF
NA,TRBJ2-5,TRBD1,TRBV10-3,TGTGCCATCAGTGCGGACAGGGATTCCAATCAAGAGACCCAGTACTTC,CAISADRDSNQETQYF
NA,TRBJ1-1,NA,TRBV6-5,TGTGCCAGCAGCTACCGACAGAGCATGAACACTGAAGCTTTCTTT,CASSYRQSMNTEAFF
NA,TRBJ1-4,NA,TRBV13,TGTGCCAGCAGCTTAGCCGGGTTCGAAACTAATGAAAAACTGTTTTTT,CASSLAGFETNEKLFF
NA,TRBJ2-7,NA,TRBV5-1,TGCGCCAGCAGCCTTTCAAGGACAGCCTACGAGCAGTACTTC,CASSLSRTAYEQYF
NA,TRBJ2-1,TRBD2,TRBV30,TGTGCCTGGAGTGATCTAGCGGGGGGCTACAATGAGCAGTTCTTC,CAWSDLAGGYNEQFF
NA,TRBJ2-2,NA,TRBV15,TGTGCCACCAGCAGTCGAGGGGACATCGCGAACACCGGGGAGCTGTTTTTT,CATSSRGDIANTGELFF
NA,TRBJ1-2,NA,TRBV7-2,TGTGCCAGCAGCTTAGGCGGGGGGGCGCGGGGCTACACCTTC,CASSLGGGARGYTF
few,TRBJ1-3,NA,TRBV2,TGTGCCAGCAGTGAGGACAGAGCCCCTGGAAACACCATATATTTT,CASSEDRAPGNTIYF
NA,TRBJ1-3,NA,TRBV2,TGTGCCAGCAGTGAAATGCAACTCTCTGGAAACACCATATATTTT,CASSEMQLSGNTIYF